Below, 10 T cell receptor beta chains from the same sample are listed, as sequenced in a study of CD8 T cells in ankylosing spondylitis. TCRdb passed the 5' RACE reads through MiXCR, listing each CDR3 protein once. The table has 210,000 or so distinct CDR3 sequences, less than 9.5% seen once. The sequenced sample was blood, either unsorted or a sorted T cell fraction (not recorded which). Receptors originate from a female donor with ankylosing spondylitis or in good health (not recorded which).

This clonotype occurred many times. CDR3 DNA sequence: TGTGCCAGCAGCTCACAGGGTAGCTCCTATAATTCACCCCTCCACTTT. It codes for CASSSQGSSYNSPLHF. This chain links TRBV12-3 or TRBV12-4 with TRBJ1-6, with D perhaps TRBD1 (6 bases). The CDR3 consists of 16 residues. V lost 6 bases and J 0 bases, leaving 12 bases between the germline ends.

This clonotype was recorded many times. The chain links TRBV27 to TRBJ2-2; TRBD1 matches 7 bases. Trimming removed 7 bases from V and 5 bases from J; junction bases left unmatched: 7. Per germline, CDR1 MNHEY and CDR2 SMNVEV (reference sequence). This CDR3 spans 14 amino acids. The CDR3 DNA reads TGTGCCAGCACCGACAGGGAGATAACCGGGGAGCTGTTTTTT. Its protein is CASTDREITGELFF.

The chain has TRBV29-1 and TRBJ1-5; D is perhaps TRBD1 (6 bases). The germline gives CDR1 SQVTM, CDR2 ANQGSEA. The V and J ends lost 5 bases and 3 bases respectively, with 11 bases between them. CDR3 length equals 13 residues. In DNA, the CDR3 is TGCAGCGTTACGCGGGACATCAATCAGCCCCAGCATTTT. This encodes CSVTRDINQPQHF.

This clonotype was observed at least ten times. The chain links TRBV20-1 to TRBJ2-3, with 10 nucleotides matching TRBD1. The J segment lost 4 bases and the V segment lost 1 base, leaving 8 bases of the junction unmatched. The germline gives CDR1 DFQATT, CDR2 SNEGSKA (reference sequence). The CDR3 is made up of 16 amino acids. CDR3 nucleotide sequence: TGCAGTGCTAGAGTTCCGGGGACAGGGGCCGCAGATACGCAGTATTTT. It encodes CSARVPGTGAADTQYF.

The chain couples TRBV6-5 to TRBJ2-5; 7 nucleotides align to TRBD1. CDR1 MNHEY and CDR2 SVGAGI come from the germline V gene. The J segment lost 2 bases and the V segment lost 4 bases, leaving 7 bases of the junction unmatched. The CDR3 is 15 residues long. In DNA, the CDR3 is TGTGCCAGCAGTTTTCGCGGACAGGCGCAAGAGACCCAGTACTTC. Amino acids: CASSFRGQAQETQYF.

This clonotype has ten or more counts. This chain joins TRBV4-2 and TRBJ2-2, with D possibly matching TRBD1 (6 bases). CDR1 LGHNA and CDR2 YNFKEQ come from the germline V gene. With 1 base removed from V and 5 bases from J, the gap between germline ends came to 14 bases. CDR3 length: 16 amino acids. CDR3 loop: CASSQGAQGLTGELFF. DNA of the CDR3: TGTGCCAGCAGCCAAGGGGCCCAGGGGTTGACCGGGGAGCTGTTTTTT.

This clonotype was observed at least ten times. The chain uses TRBV6-5 and TRBJ2-1, with TRBD2 as a possible D gene (5 bases). Germline V gene lookup returns CDR1 MNHEY and CDR2 SVGAGI. Trimming took off 2 bases at V and 8 bases at J, with 13 bases between the two ends. The CDR3 spans 14 residues. The CDR3 here is CASSYTSKGDEQFF. Written as DNA, the CDR3 is TGTGCCAGCAGTTACACCTCTAAGGGAGATGAGCAGTTCTTC.

This clonotype was recorded at least ten times. The rearrangement uses TRBV5-1 and TRBJ2-5; the D gene could be TRBD1 or TRBD2 (5 bases each). Trimming shortened V by 2 bases and J by 1 base, and 12 bases separated the two germline ends. The CDR3 length is 15 residues. CDR1 SGHRS and CDR2 YFSETQ come from the germline V gene. CDR3 DNA sequence: TGCGCCAGCAGCTTTCGTCCGGGGACCCAAGAGACCCAGTACTTC. Translating gives CASSFRPGTQETQYF.

The sample holds many counts of this clonotype. This chain connects TRBV6-5 to TRBJ2-1; the D gene could be TRBD1 or TRBD2 (5 bases each). Germline assignment: CDR1 MNHEY and CDR2 SVGAGI. CDR3 size: 11 residues. The V end was cut by 9 bases, the J end by 10 bases, with 13 bases between. CDR3 nucleotide sequence: TGTGCCAGTGCCCGGGACCAAGAGCAGTTCTTC. This codes for CASARDQEQFF.

This clonotype appeared a few times. A much larger clone sits a single nucleotide away, making a read error possible. The V call is TRBV20-1, the J call TRBJ2-5; the match to TRBD2 covers 9 bases. The germline V gene encodes CDR1 DFQATT and CDR2 SNEGSKA (reference sequence). The CDR3 consists of 14 residues. In nucleotides, the CDR3 is TGCAATTGGGGGGTAGCGGGAGAGCTGAAGGCCCAGTACTTC. It is translated as CNWGVAGELKAQYF.